One TCR beta chain is described in this entry. This record comes from a study of cytomegalovirus exposure and HLA in healthy donors. Measured with immunoSEQ multiplex PCR; TCRdb has only the in-frame clones, and not every one. The sample yields 65,000 or so clones, roughly 94% seen once. CDR1 MDHEN and CDR2 SYDVKM come from the germline V gene. The CDR3 is 15 amino acids. J was trimmed by 1 base and V by 3 bases; bases with no gene match: 4. The receptor was isolated from a woman aged 18 to 35 in good health and CMV-seronegative. The V call is TRBV28, the J call TRBJ2-5; 8 bases agree with TRBD1. Sequenced input: PBMCs. CDR3 sequence reads: CASSFQGALQETQYF. CDR3 DNA sequence: TGTGCCAGCAGTTTTCAGGGGGCCCTCCAAGAGACCCAGTACTTC. Supplemented by reference TRBV28 and TRBJ2-5, the full variable domain reads DVKVTQSSRYLVKRTGEKVFLECVQDMDHENMFWYRQDPGLGLRLIYFSYDVKMKEKGDIPEGYSVSREKKERFSLILESASTNQTSMYLCASSFQGALQETQYFGPGTRLLVL.